The 5 T cell receptor beta chains given below trace back to one sample, sequenced in a study of CD8 T cells in Susac syndrome. cDNA came from around 0.5 to 1 ug RNA primed by random hexamers. TCRdb reprocessed the immunoSEQ multiplex PCR reads via MiXCR and lists one record per CDR3 protein. This sample has 140,000 to 150,000 distinct CDR3 sequences, with around 95% found just once. The sequenced material came from CD4+ T cells from PBMCs. The receptors were gathered from a human donor with Susac syndrome.

V is TRBV29-1 and J is TRBJ2-7; 16 positions agree with TRBD2. The CDR3 sequence is 14 residues long. Germline assignment: CDR1 SQVTM and CDR2 ANQGSEA. V dropped 6 bases and J dropped 2; count of bases not matched to a gene: 1. Written as DNA, the CDR3 is TGCAGCGTCGGGACTAGCGGGAGGGCCTACGAGCAGTACTTC. Protein sequence: CSVGTSGRAYEQYF.

The chain links TRBV29-1 to TRBJ1-5; maybe TRBD1 (5 bases). Germline CDR1 is SQVTM and CDR2 is ANQGSEA. The CDR3 spans 13 residues. V lost 0 bases, J lost 9 bases, and 12 bases lay in between. The CDR3 DNA follows: TGCAGCGTTGAAGATTCCTACGGGGGGCCCCAGCATTTT. Translated: CSVEDSYGGPQHF. Full variable domain (rest looked up from reference TRBV29-1 and TRBJ1-5): SAVISQKPSRDICQRGTSLTIQCQVDSQVTMMFWYRQQPGQSLTLIATANQGSEATYESGFVIDKFPISRPNLTFSTLTVSNMSPEDSSIYLCSVEDSYGGPQHFGDGTRLSIL.

This chain connects TRBV24-1 to TRBJ2-4, with 13 bases that match TRBD2. From germline, CDR1 is KGHDR and CDR2 SFDVKD. This CDR3 contains 16 residues. With 7 bases clipped from V and 4 bases from J, the junction kept 6 bases outside the gene matches. In DNA, the CDR3 is TGTGCCACCAGACTCGGGACTAGCGGGAAGAAAAACATTCAGTACTTC. Translated, it gives CATRLGTSGKKNIQYF.

This clonotype was observed a handful of times. The genes are TRBV29-1 and TRBJ2-1, with 7 bases lining up with TRBD2. This CDR3 has 12 amino acids. The V gene's germline CDR1 is SQVTM and CDR2 ANQGSEA. This CDR3 reads CSGGGTYNEQFF. Written as DNA, the CDR3 is TGCAGTGGGGGGGGTACCTACAATGAGCAGTTCTTC.

The chain links TRBV29-1 to TRBJ2-2; unclear D gene. CDR3 length: 13 amino acids. V shed 5 bases and J shed 8 bases, with 15 bases lying between them. Germline assignment: CDR1 SQVTM and CDR2 ANQGSEA. CDR3 protein: CSVQDGRWGELFF. The CDR3 coding sequence is TGCAGCGTTCAGGACGGAAGGTGGGGGGAGCTGTTTTTT.